The 5 T cell receptor beta chains listed next were all sequenced from one sample in a study of T cells after yellow fever vaccination. Each CDR3 protein gets one entry after TCRdb re-called the 5' RACE reads with MiXCR. The sample includes approximately 580,000 distinct CDR3 sequences, 17% of them seen just once. This sample comprised PBMCs, obtained around 5 days after the first yellow fever vaccination. Receptor source: a man aged 18 to 35 who received the YFV17D yellow fever vaccine.

V usage is TRBV12-3 or TRBV12-4 and J usage is TRBJ1-5, with TRBD1 matching over 9 bases. The ends lost 5 bases at V and 6 bases at J; junction bases unmatched: 8. The CDR3 extends over 15 amino acids. DNA of the CDR3: TGTGCCAGCAGTACAGGGACAGGGTCGGTTCAGCCCCAGCATTTT. It translates to CASSTGTGSVQPQHF.

This chain connects TRBV6-5 to TRBJ2-1; 7 bases map to TRBD2. Unmatched junction bases numbered 5, after V lost 0 bases and J lost 6 bases. The CDR3 has 15 amino acids. Germline loops: CDR1 MNHEY, CDR2 SVGAGI. The CDR3 DNA follows: TGTGCCAGCAGTTACTCGACCGGGACTATCAATGAGCAGTTCTTC. The encoded protein is CASSYSTGTINEQFF.

The chain joins TRBV27 to TRBJ2-1; 9 nucleotides agree with TRBD1. Germline V gene data show CDR1 as MNHEY and CDR2 as SMNVEV (reference sequence). V shed 5 bases, J shed 7 bases, and the junction held 6 bases outside the gene matches. This CDR3 spans 14 amino acids. Here the CDR3 reads CASSPGQGVNEQFF. The DNA of the CDR3 is TGTGCCAGCAGTCCGGGACAGGGTGTTAATGAGCAGTTCTTC.

V and J are TRBV12-3 or TRBV12-4 and TRBJ2-7; D remains ambiguous. The ends were cut back, 2 bases at V and 4 bases at J, with 9 bases in the middle. This CDR3 contains 13 residues. The CDR3 region is CASSLRIAYEQYV. CDR3 coding DNA: TGTGCCAGCAGTTTAAGGATAGCTTACGAGCAGTACGTC.

The V gene is TRBV6-2 or TRBV6-3, the J gene TRBJ2-3, with D perhaps assigned TRBD1 or TRBD2 (5 bases each). CDR1 MNHEY and CDR2 SVGEGT come from the germline V gene. The CDR3 consists of 15 residues. V was trimmed by 6 bases and J by 0 bases, leaving 13 bases between them. CDR3 sequence reads: CASRPGPWSTDTQYF. CDR3 DNA: TGTGCCAGCAGACCGGGACCGTGGAGCACAGATACGCAGTATTTT.